The 28 T cell receptor beta chains below were found in one sample sequenced in a study of T cell responses to AZD1222 COVID-19 vaccine (dated by TCRdb to 2020 to 2022). Reading the label with the study, this specimen's time point is: baseline before first vaccination. Library generation was performed with the immunoSEQ multiplex PCR assay. TCRdb took this table from immuneACCESS and kept in-frame rearrangements with V and J called. Such tables lack part of the clones; where checked against another copy, unresolved V genes explain under half of the gap, and the rest is unexplained. The sample table holds tens of thousands of clones, of which more than 75% were seen once. The leading ten clones occupy 20% to 25% of the sample. Source: peripheral blood, taken on day 0 of AZD1222 vaccination. All receptors derive from an adult in good health.

V usage is TRBV5-1 and J usage is TRBJ2-5, with 7 bases aligning to TRBD1. Germline CDR1 is SGHRS and CDR2 is YFSETQ. V was pared by 2 bases and J by 5 bases, with 12 bases of the junction left unmatched. This CDR3 has 16 residues. The CDR3 sequence: CASSFRPPTGRETQYF. The CDR3 nucleotides are TGCGCCAGCAGCTTCCGACCCCCGACAGGGCGGGAGACCCAGTACTTC.

The CDR3 sequence: CASSLGTVTLGAFF. The CDR3 DNA follows: TGTGCCAGCAGCTTAGGGACAGTGACCTTGGGAGCTTTCTTT. The chain uses TRBV7-2 and TRBJ1-1; the D gene is possibly TRBD1 (6 bases). CDR1 and CDR2 (germline): SGHTA, FQGNSA. V was shortened by 1 base and J by 10 bases, with 16 bases between the two germline ends. The CDR3 extends over 14 amino acids.

The chain couples TRBV9 to TRBJ2-7; D is possibly TRBD1 or TRBD2 (5 bases each). V dropped 3 bases and J dropped 6 bases, with 16 bases sitting between them. The CDR3 consists of 14 residues. Germline V gives CDR1 SGDLS, CDR2 YYNGEE. The CDR3 sequence: CASSARDGRSEQYF. The CDR3 nucleotides are TGTGCCAGCAGCGCCCGGGACGGAAGGAGCGAGCAGTACTTC.

The gene calls are TRBV6-2 or TRBV6-3 and TRBJ1-5; D ambiguous. The ends were cut back, 5 bases at V and 0 bases at J, with 26 bases in the middle. The germline V gene has CDR1 MNHEY and CDR2 SVGEGT. The CDR3 runs 20 residues. In DNA, the CDR3 is TGTGCCAGCAGTAAATCCCAACGGGCCGTCAACTCTTATAGCAATCAGCCCCAGCATTTT. This codes for CASSKSQRAVNSYSNQPQHF.

The chain carries TRBV10-3 and TRBJ2-3; the D call may be TRBD1 or TRBD2 (5 bases each). Germline CDR1 reads ENHRY; CDR2 reads SYGVKD. The CDR3 is 14 amino acids. V gave up 7 bases and J gave up 10 bases, with 21 bases separating them. The CDR3 region has the DNA TGTGCCATCACCCCTTCTGGGGACGGACATCCGCAGTATTTT. Its protein product is CAITPSGDGHPQYF.

The V and J genes are TRBV4-2 and TRBJ1-1, with TRBD1 as a possible D gene (5 bases). The CDR3 covers 14 residues. Trimming cost V 2 bases and J 5 bases, with 12 bases left between them. The germline V gene has CDR1 LGHNA and CDR2 YNFKEQ. For the CDR3, the DNA is TGTGCCAGCAGCCAAACCCGAGGGGAAACTGAAGCTTTCTTT. It specifies CASSQTRGETEAFF.

The J gene is TRBJ2-5, the V gene TRBV18, with a tentative D call TRBD1 (5 bases). CDR3 length equals 14 residues. Trimming took off 3 bases at V and 2 bases at J, with 10 bases between the two ends. Germline-derived CDR1 and CDR2 are KGHSH and LQKENI. CDR3 DNA: TGTGCCAGCTCACCGGGGCAGCAACAAGAGACCCAGTACTTC. It translates to CASSPGQQQETQYF.

The gene calls are TRBV18 and TRBJ1-2; unclear D gene. The V and J ends lost 3 bases and 1 base respectively, with 15 bases between them. Germline CDR1 reads KGHSH; CDR2 reads LQKENI. CDR3 length equals 16 residues. The CDR3 region has the DNA TGTGCCAGCTCACCCCCGGGTTTGTTCGGTAACTATGGCTACACCTTC. It codes for CASSPPGLFGNYGYTF.

The chain carries TRBV4-2 and TRBJ2-1, with 8 bases that match TRBD2. V dropped 2 bases and J dropped 5; count of bases not matched to a gene: 5. CDR1 and CDR2 from the germline V gene are LGHNA and YNFKEQ. CDR3 length: 15 amino acids. For the CDR3, the DNA is TGTGCCAGCAGCCAAATGCGGACTAGCAACAATGAGCAGTTCTTC. Protein: CASSQMRTSNNEQFF.

Here the CDR3 DNA reads TGTGCCAGCAGCCGGACTAGCGGGTACTCCTACGAGCAGTACTTC. This gives the protein CASSRTSGYSYEQYF. The V and J genes are TRBV7-2 and TRBJ2-7, with 11 bases matching TRBD2. The V segment lost 5 bases and the J segment 0 bases; nucleotides outside the gene matches: 3. The CDR3 spans 15 residues. Germline-derived CDR1 and CDR2 are SGHTA and FQGNSA.

The chain couples TRBV20-1 to TRBJ2-3; TRBD1 matches at 11 bases. The CDR3 contains 15 residues. V shed 3 bases, J shed 3 bases, and the junction held 5 bases outside the gene matches. Germline V CDR1 and CDR2: DFQATT, SNEGSKA (reference sequence). The CDR3 region is CSASIRDRGTDTQYF. DNA for the CDR3: TGCAGTGCTAGTATTCGGGACAGGGGGACAGATACGCAGTATTTT.

The chain uses TRBV30 and TRBJ1-2, with D possibly being TRBD1 (5 bases). CDR3 length: 15 amino acids. CDR1 and CDR2 (germline): GTSNPN, SVGIG (reference sequence). The V and J ends lost 2 bases and 0 bases respectively, with 13 bases between them. The CDR3 sequence is CAWSKGMGSNYGYTF. CDR3 nucleotides: TGTGCCTGGAGTAAGGGGATGGGGTCTAACTATGGCTACACCTTC.

The rearrangement joins TRBV19 to TRBJ1-2; the D is unclear. This CDR3 is built from 14 residues. Trimming took 6 bases from V and 2 from J, leaving 13 bases between them. Per germline, CDR1 LNHDA and CDR2 SQIVND (reference sequence). The chain's CDR3 is CASRSRRSNYGYTF. The CDR3 coding sequence is TGTGCCAGTAGGAGTCGACGATCGAACTATGGCTACACCTTC.

Only one count was recorded for this clone. The gene calls are TRBV7-2 and TRBJ1-1; D is uncertain. Germline values: CDR1 SGHTA, CDR2 FQGNSA. The CDR3 sequence is 14 residues long. V was pared by 1 base and J by 7 bases, with 13 bases between. The CDR3 is CASSLDWENIEAFF. DNA for the CDR3: TGTGCCAGCAGCTTAGACTGGGAGAATATTGAAGCTTTCTTT. The full variable domain, rest sourced from reference TRBV7-2 and TRBJ1-1, is GAGVSQSPSNKVTEKGKDVELRCDPISGHTALYWYRQSLGQGLEFLIYFQGNSAPDKSGLPSDRFSAERTGGSVSTLTIQRTQQEDSAVYLCASSLDWENIEAFFGQGTRLTVV.

The chain joins TRBV3-1 (or the pseudogene TRBV3-2) to TRBJ1-4; D gene unclear. CDR3 length: 12 residues. CDR1 is LGHDT and CDR2 is YNNKEL in the germline V gene (reference sequence). Trimming shortened V by 1 base and J by 7 bases, and 4 bases separated the two germline ends. CDR3 sequence (DNA): TGTGCCAGCAGCCAAGCGATTGAAAAACTGTTTTTT. Translated: CASSQAIEKLFF.

This chain links TRBV5-8 with TRBJ2-5, with TRBD2 as a possible D gene (5 bases). The CDR3 is 15 amino acids. Trimming removed 1 base from V and 3 bases from J, with 13 bases in between. Germline assignment: CDR1 SGHTS and CDR2 YDEGEE. The CDR3 coding sequence is TGTGCCAGCAGCTTGCGCTATAGAGGGAAAGAGACCCAGTACTTC. It codes for CASSLRYRGKETQYF.

V and J are TRBV19 and TRBJ2-3; D possibly uses TRBD1 or TRBD2 (5 bases each). Trimming removed 8 bases from V and 2 bases from J, with 14 bases in between. This CDR3 has 14 amino acids. The germline gives CDR1 LNHDA, CDR2 SQIVND (reference sequence). As DNA, the CDR3 is TGTGCCAGTCGAAGGGGACGGATCACAGATACGCAGTATTTT. This gives the protein CASRRGRITDTQYF.

This chain links TRBV2 with TRBJ1-1, with 10 nucleotides matching TRBD1. V was pared by 3 bases and J by 8 bases, with 6 bases of the junction left unmatched. Germline V gives CDR1 SNHLY, CDR2 FYNNEI. This CDR3 has 14 amino acids. The CDR3 coding sequence is TGTGCCAGCAGTGATCAGGGACAGGGGATCGAAGCTTTCTTT. Amino acids: CASSDQGQGIEAFF.

The rearrangement uses TRBV4-1 and TRBJ2-1, with 10 nucleotides matching TRBD1. Germline-derived CDR1 and CDR2 are MGHRA and YSYEKL. The length of the CDR3 is 14 residues. The V gene end was trimmed by 3 bases and the J gene end by 9 bases; junction bases not matched to a gene: 5. The CDR3 reads CASSQPGTGVEQFF. CDR3 DNA: TGCGCCAGCAGCCAGCCCGGGACAGGGGTTGAGCAGTTCTTC.

The rearrangement joins TRBV12-5 to TRBJ2-7; D gene unclear. CDR1 is LGHNT and CDR2 is FRNRAP in the germline V gene. CDR3 length: 13 residues. Trimming left V 0 bases short and J 12 bases short, with 15 bases between. CDR3 coding DNA: TGTGCTAGTGGTTTGGTAGAAGCCTACAAGTTGTACTTC. Its translation is CASGLVEAYKLYF.

The rearrangement links TRBV7-2 to TRBJ1-1; D gene uncertain. Per germline, CDR1 SGHTA and CDR2 FQGNSA. This CDR3 contains 14 residues. V lost 1 base to trimming and J lost 0 bases, with 6 bases between them. The CDR3: CASSLGRLNTEAFF. As DNA, the CDR3 is TGTGCCAGCAGCTTAGGGCGTTTGAACACTGAAGCTTTCTTT.

The chain recombines TRBV4-3 with TRBJ2-1; 8 nucleotides agree with TRBD2. Germline V lookup: CDR1 LGHNA, CDR2 YSLEER. The ends lost 0 bases at V and 9 bases at J; junction bases unmatched: 7. CDR3 length equals 15 residues. The CDR3 sequence is CASSQDSAGRGEQFF. The CDR3 DNA reads TGCGCCAGCAGCCAAGATTCGGCCGGGAGGGGTGAGCAGTTCTTC.

This chain connects TRBV28 to TRBJ2-5; D is undetermined. Germline CDR1 and CDR2: MDHEN and SYDVKM. V gave up 7 bases and J gave up 1 base, with 7 bases separating them. The CDR3 is made up of 12 amino acids. CDR3 residues: CASTPGQETQYF. The CDR3 nucleotides are TGTGCCAGCACGCCAGGCCAAGAGACCCAGTACTTC.

The chain combines TRBV28 with TRBJ1-6; perhaps TRBD1 as D (5 bases). From germline, CDR1 is MDHEN and CDR2 SYDVKM. V gave up 6 bases and J gave up 8 bases, with 23 bases separating them. The CDR3 has 17 amino acids. In DNA form, the CDR3 reads TGTGCCAGCAGCTTACCCACCGCAGGGAGGGCTGATTCACCCCTCCACTTT. It is translated as CASSLPTAGRADSPLHF.

The CDR3 loop reads CASSRQGTQFF. Written as DNA, the CDR3 is TGTGCCAGCAGCAGACAGGGTACGCAGTTCTTC. The chain uses TRBV5-6 and TRBJ2-1; 7 bases are shared with TRBD1. The junction had 4 bases not matched to a gene; V was cut back by 4 bases and J by 12 bases. Per the germline V gene, CDR1 is SGHDT and CDR2 is YYEEEE. The CDR3 totals 11 residues.

The rearrangement links TRBV6-6 to TRBJ1-3; D remains ambiguous. Germline CDR1 reads MNHNY; CDR2 reads SVGAGI (reference sequence). Between the trimmed V and J ends, which lost 9 bases and 4 bases, there was a span of 13 bases. The CDR3 loop spans 13 amino acids. This CDR3 is CASTRLSGNTIYF. In DNA, the CDR3 is TGTGCCAGTACTAGGCTATCCGGAAACACCATATATTTT.

This rearrangement joins TRBV5-1 to TRBJ2-3; no firm D call. Trimming removed 6 bases from V and 3 bases from J, with 14 bases in between. Germline V lookup: CDR1 SGHRS, CDR2 YFSETQ. This CDR3 contains 14 residues. The CDR3 bases are TGCGCCAGCAAGGTCGACCCCCCTACAGATACGCAGTATTTT. Encoded protein: CASKVDPPTDTQYF.

The chain is built from TRBV28 and TRBJ1-2; D is possibly TRBD1 (5 bases). V lost 9 bases, J lost 4 bases, and 15 bases lay in between. The CDR3 is made up of 13 amino acids. Germline V gene lookup returns CDR1 MDHEN and CDR2 SYDVKM. The CDR3 spells CASFLGTGYGYTF. The CDR3 DNA is TGTGCCAGTTTTCTAGGGACTGGCTATGGCTACACCTTC.